This T cell receptor (beta chain) stems from a study of T cell responses to AZD1222 COVID-19 vaccine. This clone was counted once. The antigen is unknown. Repertoires were generated with immunoSEQ multiplex PCR, while TCRdb's copy carries only in-frame clones and drops some. Counted here are about 190,000 clones, around 87% occurring once; the ten biggest clones make up under 3.5%. This CDR3 is built from 13 residues. CDR1 and CDR2 (germline): MRHNA, SNTAGT. The germline V and J ends were trimmed by 3 bases and 12 bases, with 15 bases remaining between them. General study findings and limits: Clonal diversity was possibly underestimated; the donors were predominantly white British and more often female. Targeting of unmutated variant regions was reportedly seen in nearly half of spike-specific TCRs. Recipients of two AZD1222 doses showed rising Spike-specific TCR breadth and depth. Of the AZD1222 recipients, only 5 or 6 were seropositive at baseline.

The chain is built from TRBV6-4 and TRBJ2-1; weak D call: TRBD2 (6 bases). The origin of this receptor is an adult in good health. Sequenced here: peripheral blood, sampled on day 0 of MenACWY control vaccination. CDR3 residues: CASSDTQEGGQFF. In DNA form, the CDR3 reads TGTGCCAGCAGTGATACCCAAGAGGGAGGGCAGTTCTTC.